This TCR beta chain was obtained from a study of cytomegalovirus exposure and HLA in healthy donors. This clone was detected a few times. What it binds is unknown. The CDR3 spans 14 residues. The V gene's germline CDR1 is SGHVS and CDR2 FQNEAQ. V lost 5 bases to trimming and J lost 5 bases, with 16 bases between them. Use of 60 Vbeta and 13 Jbeta primers characterized the PCR. Measured with immunoSEQ multiplex PCR; TCRdb has only the in-frame clones, and not every one. There are 200,000 or so clones in the sample; around 75% occur only once, and around 6.1% lies in the top ten. These donors counted as nominally healthy when sampled, but unrecorded immune exposures were likely. Findings of the study overall: Diagnosis of cytomegalovirus status made by the classifier reportedly showed high specificity and sensitivity.

Sequencing input: PBMCs. The chain recombines TRBV7-8 with TRBJ2-7; D unclear. The TCR originated in a woman aged 25 to 39 in good health and CMV-seropositive. The CDR3 DNA follows: TGTGCCAGCAGCCCCGCGGCCCTTTTCGACGAGCAGTACTTC. The encoded protein is CASSPAALFDEQYF.